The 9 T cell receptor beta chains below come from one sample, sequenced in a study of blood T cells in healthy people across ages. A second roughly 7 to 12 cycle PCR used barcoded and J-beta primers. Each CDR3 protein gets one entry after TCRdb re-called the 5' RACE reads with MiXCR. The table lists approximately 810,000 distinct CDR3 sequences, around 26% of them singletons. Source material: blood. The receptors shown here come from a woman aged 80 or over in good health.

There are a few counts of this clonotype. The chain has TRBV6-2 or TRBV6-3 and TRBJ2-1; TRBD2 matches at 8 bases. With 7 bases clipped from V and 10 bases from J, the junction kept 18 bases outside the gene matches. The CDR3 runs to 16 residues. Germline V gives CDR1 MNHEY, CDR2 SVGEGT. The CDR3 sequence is CASTPWGTRLQREQFF. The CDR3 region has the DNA TGTGCCAGCACACCGTGGGGGACTAGACTCCAACGAGAGCAGTTCTTC.

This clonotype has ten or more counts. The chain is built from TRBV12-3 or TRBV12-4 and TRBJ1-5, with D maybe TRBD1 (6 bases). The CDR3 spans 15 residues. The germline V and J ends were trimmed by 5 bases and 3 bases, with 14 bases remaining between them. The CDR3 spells CASSLQGGNNQPQHF. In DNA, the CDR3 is TGTGCCAGCAGTCTTCAAGGGGGAAACAATCAGCCCCAGCATTTT.

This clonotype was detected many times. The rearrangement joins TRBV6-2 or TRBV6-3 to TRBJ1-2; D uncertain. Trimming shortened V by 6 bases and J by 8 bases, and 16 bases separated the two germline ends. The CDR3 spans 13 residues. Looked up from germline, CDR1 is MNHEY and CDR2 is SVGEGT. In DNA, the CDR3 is TGTGCCAGCAGCCAAGACCGTTACCGCGGCTACACCTTC. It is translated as CASSQDRYRGYTF.

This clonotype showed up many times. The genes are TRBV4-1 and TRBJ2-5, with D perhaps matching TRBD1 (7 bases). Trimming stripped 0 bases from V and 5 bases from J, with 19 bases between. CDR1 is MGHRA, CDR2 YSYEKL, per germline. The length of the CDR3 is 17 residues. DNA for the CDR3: TGCGCCAGCAGCCAAGACCCCGGGGCAGGGGGGATGGAGACCCAGTACTTC. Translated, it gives CASSQDPGAGGMETQYF.

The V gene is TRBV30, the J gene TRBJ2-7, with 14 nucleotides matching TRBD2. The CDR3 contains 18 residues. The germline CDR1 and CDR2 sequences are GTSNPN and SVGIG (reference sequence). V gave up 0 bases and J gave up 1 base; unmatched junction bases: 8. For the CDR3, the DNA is TGTGCCTGGAGTGTACGACTAGCGGGGGGGCCAAGATCCTACGAGCAGTACTTC. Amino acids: CAWSVRLAGGPRSYEQYF.

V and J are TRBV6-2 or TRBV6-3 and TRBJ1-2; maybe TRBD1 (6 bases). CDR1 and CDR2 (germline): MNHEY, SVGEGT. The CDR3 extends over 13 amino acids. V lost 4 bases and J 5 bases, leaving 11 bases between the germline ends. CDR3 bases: TGTGCCAGCAGTTGGGGACACGTTTATGGCTACACCTTC. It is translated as CASSWGHVYGYTF.

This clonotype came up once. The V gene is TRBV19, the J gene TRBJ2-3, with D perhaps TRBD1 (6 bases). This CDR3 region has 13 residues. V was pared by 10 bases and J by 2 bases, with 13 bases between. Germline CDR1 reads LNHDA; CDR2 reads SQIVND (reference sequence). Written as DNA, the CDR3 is TGTGCCACCGCACAGGGTTTCACAGATACGCAGTATTTT. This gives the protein CATAQGFTDTQYF.

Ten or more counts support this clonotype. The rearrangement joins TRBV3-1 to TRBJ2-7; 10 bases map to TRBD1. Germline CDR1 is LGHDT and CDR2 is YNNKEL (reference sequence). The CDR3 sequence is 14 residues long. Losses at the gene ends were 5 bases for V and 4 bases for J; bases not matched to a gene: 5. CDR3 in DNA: TGTGCCAGCAGCGAGGGACAGGGGAGGTACGAGCAGTACTTC. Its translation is CASSEGQGRYEQYF.

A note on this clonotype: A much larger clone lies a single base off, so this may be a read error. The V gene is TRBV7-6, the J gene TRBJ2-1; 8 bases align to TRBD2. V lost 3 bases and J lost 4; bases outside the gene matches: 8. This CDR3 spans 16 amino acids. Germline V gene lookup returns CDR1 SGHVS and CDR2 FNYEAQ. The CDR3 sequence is CASSFPSGSNYNEQFF. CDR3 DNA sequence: TGTGCCAGCAGCTTTCCTAGCGGGTCCAATTACAATGAGCAGTTCTTC.